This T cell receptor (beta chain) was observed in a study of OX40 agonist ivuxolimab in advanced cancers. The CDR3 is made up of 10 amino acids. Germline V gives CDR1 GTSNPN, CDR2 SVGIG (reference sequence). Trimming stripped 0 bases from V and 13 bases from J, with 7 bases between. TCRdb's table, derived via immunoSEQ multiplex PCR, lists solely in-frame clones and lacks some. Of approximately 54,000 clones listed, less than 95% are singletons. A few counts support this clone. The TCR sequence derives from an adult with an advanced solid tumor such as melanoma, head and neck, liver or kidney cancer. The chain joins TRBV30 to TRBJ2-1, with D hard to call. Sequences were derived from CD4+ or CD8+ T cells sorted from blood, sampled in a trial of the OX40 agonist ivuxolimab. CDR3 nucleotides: TGTGCCTGGAGTGTTGGAAATCAGTTCTTC. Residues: CAWSVGNQFF.